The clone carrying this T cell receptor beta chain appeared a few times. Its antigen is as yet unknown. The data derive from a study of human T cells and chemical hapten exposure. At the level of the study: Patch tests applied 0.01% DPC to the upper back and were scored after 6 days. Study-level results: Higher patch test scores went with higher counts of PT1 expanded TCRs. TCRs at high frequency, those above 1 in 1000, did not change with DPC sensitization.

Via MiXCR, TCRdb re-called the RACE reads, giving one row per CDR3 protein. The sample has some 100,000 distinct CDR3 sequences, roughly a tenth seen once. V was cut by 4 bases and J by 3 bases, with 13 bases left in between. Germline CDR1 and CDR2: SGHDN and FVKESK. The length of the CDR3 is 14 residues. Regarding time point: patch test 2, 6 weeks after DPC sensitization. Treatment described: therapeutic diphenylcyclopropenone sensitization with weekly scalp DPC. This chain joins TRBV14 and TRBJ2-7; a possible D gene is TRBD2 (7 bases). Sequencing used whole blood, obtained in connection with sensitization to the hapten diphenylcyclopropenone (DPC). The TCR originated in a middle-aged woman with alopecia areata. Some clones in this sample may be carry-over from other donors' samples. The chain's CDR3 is CASSPGGLLYEQYF. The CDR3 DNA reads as TGTGCCAGCAGCCCCGGGGGGCTCCTCTACGAGCAGTACTTC.